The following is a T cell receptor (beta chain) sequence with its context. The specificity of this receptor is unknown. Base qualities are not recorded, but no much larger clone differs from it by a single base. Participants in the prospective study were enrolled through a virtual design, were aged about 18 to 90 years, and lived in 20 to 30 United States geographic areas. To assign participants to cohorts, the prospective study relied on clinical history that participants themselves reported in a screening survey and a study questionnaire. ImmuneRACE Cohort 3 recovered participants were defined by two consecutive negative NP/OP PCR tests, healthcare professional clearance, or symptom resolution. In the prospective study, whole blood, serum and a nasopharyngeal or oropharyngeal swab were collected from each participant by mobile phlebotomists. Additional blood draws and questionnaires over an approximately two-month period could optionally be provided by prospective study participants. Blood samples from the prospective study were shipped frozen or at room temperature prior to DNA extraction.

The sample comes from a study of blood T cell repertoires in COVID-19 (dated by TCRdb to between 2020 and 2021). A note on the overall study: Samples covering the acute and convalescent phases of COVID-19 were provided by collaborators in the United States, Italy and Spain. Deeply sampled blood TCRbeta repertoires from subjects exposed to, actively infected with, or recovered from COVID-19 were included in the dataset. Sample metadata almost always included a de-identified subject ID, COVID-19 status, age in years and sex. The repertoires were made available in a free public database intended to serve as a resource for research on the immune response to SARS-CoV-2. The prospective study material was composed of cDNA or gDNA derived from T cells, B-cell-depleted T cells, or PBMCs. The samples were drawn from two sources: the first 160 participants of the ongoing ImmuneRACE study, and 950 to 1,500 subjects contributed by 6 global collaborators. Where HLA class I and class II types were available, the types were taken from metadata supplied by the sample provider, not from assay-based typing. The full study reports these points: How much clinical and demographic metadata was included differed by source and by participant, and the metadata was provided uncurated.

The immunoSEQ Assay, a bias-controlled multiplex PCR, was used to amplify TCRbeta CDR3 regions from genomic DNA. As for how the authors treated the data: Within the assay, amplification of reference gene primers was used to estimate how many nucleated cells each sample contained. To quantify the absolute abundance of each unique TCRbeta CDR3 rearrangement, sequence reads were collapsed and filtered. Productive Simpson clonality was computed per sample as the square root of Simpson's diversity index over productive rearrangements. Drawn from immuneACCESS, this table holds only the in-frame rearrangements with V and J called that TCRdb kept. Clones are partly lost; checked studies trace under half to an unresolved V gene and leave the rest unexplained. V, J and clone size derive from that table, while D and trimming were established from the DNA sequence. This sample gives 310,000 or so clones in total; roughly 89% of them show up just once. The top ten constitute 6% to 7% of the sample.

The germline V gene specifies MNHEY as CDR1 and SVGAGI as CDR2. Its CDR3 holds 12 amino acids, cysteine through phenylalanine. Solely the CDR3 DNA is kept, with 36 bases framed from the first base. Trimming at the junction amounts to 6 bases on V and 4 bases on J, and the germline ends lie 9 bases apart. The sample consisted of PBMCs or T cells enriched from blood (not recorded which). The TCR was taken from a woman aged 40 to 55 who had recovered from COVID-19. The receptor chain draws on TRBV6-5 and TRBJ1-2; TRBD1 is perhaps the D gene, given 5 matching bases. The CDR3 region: CASREGLYGYTF. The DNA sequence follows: TGTGCCAGCAGGGAGGGACTCTATGGCTACACCTTC.